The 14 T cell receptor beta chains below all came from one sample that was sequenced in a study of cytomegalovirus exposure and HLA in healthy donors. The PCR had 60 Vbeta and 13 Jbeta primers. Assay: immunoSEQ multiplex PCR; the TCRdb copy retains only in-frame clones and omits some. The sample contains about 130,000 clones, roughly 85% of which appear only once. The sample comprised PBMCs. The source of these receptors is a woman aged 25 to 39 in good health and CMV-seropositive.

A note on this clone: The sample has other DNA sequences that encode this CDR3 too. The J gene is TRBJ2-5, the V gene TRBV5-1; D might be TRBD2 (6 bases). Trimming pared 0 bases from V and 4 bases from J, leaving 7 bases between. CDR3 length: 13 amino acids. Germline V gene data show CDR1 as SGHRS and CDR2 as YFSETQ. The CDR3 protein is CASSLVGGETQYF. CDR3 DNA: TGCGCCAGCAGCTTGGTGGGGGGAGAGACCCAGTACTTC.

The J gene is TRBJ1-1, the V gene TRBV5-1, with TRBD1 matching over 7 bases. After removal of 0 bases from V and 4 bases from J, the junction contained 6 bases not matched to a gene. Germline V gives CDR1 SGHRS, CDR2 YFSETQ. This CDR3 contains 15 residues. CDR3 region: CASSLAVSGGTEAFF. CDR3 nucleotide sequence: TGCGCCAGCAGCTTGGCCGTATCAGGGGGCACTGAAGCTTTCTTT.

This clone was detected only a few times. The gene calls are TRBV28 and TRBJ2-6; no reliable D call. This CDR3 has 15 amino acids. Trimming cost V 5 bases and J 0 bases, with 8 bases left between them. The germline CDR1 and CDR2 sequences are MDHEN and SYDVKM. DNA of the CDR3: TGTGCCAGCAGTCCGGTTTCCTCTGGGGCCAACGTCCTGACTTTC. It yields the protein CASSPVSSGANVLTF.

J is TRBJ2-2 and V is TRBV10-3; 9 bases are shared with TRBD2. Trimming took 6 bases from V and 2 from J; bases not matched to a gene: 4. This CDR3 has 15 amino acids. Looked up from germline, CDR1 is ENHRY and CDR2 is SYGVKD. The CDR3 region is CAIRSGGQNTGELFF. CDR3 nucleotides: TGTGCCATCAGAAGCGGGGGGCAAAACACCGGGGAGCTGTTTTTT.

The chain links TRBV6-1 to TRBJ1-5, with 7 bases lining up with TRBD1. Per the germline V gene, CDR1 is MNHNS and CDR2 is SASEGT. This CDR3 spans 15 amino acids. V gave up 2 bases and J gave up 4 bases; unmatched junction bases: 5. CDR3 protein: CASSELTGANQPQHF. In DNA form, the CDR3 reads TGTGCCAGCAGTGAACTAACAGGGGCTAATCAGCCCCAGCATTTT.

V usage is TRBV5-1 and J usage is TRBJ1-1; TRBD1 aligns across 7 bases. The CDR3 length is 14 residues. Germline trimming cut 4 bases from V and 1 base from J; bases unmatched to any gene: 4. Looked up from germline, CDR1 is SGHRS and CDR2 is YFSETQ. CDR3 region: CASSLYRGNTEAFF. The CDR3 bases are TGCGCCAGCAGCCTATACAGGGGGAACACTGAAGCTTTCTTT.

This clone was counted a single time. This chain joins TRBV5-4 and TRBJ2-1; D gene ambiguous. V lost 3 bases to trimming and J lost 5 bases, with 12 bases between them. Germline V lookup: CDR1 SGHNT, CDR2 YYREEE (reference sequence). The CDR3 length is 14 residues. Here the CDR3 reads CASSSQNGHNEQFF. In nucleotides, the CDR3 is TGTGCCAGCAGCTCCCAAAACGGTCACAATGAGCAGTTCTTC.

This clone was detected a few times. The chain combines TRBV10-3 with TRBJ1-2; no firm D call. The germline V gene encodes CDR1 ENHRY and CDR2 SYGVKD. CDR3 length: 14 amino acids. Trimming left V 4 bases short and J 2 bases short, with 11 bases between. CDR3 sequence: CAISGGLLNYGYTF. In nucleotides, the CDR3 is TGTGCCATCAGTGGAGGACTCCTCAACTATGGCTACACCTTC.

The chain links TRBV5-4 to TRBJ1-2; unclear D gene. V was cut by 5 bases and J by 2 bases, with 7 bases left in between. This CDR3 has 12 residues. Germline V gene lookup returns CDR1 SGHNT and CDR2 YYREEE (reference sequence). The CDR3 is CASSVSNYGYTF. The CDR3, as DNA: TGTGCCAGCAGTGTATCCAACTATGGCTACACCTTC.

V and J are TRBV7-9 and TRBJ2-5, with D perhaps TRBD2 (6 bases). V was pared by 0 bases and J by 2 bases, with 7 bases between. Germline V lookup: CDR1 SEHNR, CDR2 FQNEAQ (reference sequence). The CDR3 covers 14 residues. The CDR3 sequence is CASSLAGGQETQYF. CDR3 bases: TGTGCCAGCAGCTTAGCGGGAGGACAAGAGACCCAGTACTTC.

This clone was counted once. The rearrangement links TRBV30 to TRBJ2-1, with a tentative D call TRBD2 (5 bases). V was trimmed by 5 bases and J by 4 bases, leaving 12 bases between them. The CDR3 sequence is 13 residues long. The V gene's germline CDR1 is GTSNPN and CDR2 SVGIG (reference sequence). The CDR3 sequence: CAWEGLGYNEQFF. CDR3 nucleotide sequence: TGTGCCTGGGAGGGATTGGGTTACAATGAGCAGTTCTTC.

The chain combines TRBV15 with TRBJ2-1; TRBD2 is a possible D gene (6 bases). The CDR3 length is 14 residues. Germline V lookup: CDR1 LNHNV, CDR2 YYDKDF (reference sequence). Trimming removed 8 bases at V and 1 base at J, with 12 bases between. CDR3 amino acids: CATGGVESYNEQFF. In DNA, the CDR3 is TGTGCCACCGGAGGGGTAGAATCCTACAATGAGCAGTTCTTC. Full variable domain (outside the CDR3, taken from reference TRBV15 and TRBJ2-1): DAMVIQNPRYQVTQFGKPVTLSCSQTLNHNVMYWYQQKSSQAPKLLFHYYDKDFNNEADTPDNFQSRRPNTSFCFLDIRSPGLGDTAMYLCATGGVESYNEQFFGPGTRLTVL.

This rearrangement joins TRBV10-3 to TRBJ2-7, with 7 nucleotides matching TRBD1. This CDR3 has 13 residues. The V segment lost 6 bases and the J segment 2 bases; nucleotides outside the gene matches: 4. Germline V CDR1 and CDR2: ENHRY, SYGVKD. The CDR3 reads CAIRGTAPYEQYF. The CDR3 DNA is TGTGCCATCAGGGGGACAGCACCCTACGAGCAGTACTTC.

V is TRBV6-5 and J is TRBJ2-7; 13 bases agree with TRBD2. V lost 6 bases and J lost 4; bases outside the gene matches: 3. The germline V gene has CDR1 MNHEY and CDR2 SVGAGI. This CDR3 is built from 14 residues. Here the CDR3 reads CASRWTSGSYEQYF. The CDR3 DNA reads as TGTGCCAGCAGGTGGACTAGCGGGAGTTACGAGCAGTACTTC.